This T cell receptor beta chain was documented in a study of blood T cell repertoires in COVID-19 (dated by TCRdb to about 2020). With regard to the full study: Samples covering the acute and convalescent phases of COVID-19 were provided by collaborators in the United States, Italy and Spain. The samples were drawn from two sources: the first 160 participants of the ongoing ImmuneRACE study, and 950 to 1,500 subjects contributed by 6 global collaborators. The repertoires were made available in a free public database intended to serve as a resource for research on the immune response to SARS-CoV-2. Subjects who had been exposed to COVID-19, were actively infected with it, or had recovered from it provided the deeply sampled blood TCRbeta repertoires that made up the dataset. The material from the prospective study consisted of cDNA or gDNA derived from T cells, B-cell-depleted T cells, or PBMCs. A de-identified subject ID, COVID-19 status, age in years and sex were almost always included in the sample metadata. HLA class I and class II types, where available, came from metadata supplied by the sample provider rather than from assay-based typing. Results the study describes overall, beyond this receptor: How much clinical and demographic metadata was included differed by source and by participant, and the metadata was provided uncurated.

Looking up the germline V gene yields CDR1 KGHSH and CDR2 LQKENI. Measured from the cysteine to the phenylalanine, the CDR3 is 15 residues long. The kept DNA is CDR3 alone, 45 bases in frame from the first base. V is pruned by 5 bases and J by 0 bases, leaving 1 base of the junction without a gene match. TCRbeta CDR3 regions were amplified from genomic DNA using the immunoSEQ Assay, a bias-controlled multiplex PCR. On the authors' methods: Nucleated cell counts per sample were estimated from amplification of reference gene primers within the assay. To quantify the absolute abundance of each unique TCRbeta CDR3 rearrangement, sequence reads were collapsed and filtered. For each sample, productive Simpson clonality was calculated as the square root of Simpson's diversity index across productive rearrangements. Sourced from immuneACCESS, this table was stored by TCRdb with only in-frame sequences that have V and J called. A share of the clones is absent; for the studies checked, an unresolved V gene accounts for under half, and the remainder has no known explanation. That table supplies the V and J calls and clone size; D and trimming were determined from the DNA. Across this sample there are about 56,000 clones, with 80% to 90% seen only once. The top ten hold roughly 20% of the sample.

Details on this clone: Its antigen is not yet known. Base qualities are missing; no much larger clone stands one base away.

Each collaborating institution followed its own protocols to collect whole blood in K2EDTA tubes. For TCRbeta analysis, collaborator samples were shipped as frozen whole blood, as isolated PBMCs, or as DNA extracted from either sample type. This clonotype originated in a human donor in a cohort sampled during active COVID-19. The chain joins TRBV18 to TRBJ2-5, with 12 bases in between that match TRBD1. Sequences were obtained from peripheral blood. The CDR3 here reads CASSGDRGHQETQYF. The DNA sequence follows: TGTGCCAGCTCAGGGGACAGGGGGCACCAAGAGACCCAGTACTTC.